The rows below give T cell receptor beta chains drawn from one sample of a study of blood T cell repertoires in COVID-19. Method: immunoSEQ multiplex PCR; TCRdb's copy keeps in-frame clones and lacks some. Altogether tens of thousands of clones are present, 90% being singletons, with the ten largest covering around 2.5%. The sample consisted of peripheral blood. The receptors shown here come from a human donor in a cohort sampled during active COVID-19. Each CDR3 is given with its conserved first and last residue. A D gene is named only where the DNA matches it firmly. Clone size is stated in some rows and not others, as once, few, many or a class when expanded.

TRBV9	TRBJ2-1	TRBD2	.	TGTGCCAGCAGCGTAGAGAGCGGGGGGGCCTTCTCCTACAATGAGCAGTTCTTC	CASSVESGGAFSYNEQFF
TRBV5-1	TRBJ1-4	.	.	TGCGCCAGCAGCTTGGGGAGCCACCGGGAAGAAAAACTGTTTTTT	CASSLGSHREEKLFF
TRBV6-2/TRBV6-3	TRBJ2-5	TRBD2	.	TGTGCCAGCAGTTACTGGGCTAGCGGTACCCAAGAGACCCAGTACTTC	CASSYWASGTQETQYF
TRBV7-9	TRBJ1-2	.	.	TGTGCCAGCAGCCCCACTACGCTCGGGGGGAGGTATGGCTACACCTTC	CASSPTTLGGRYGYTF
TRBV6-1	TRBJ2-5	TRBD2	.	TGTGCCAGCAGTGAACGGCCCAGCGGGGGGCTGGAGACCCAGTACTTC	CASSERPSGGLETQYF
TRBV7-9	TRBJ1-4	TRBD1	.	TGTGCCAGCAGCCTCAGACAGGGCCGAAAACTGTTTTTT	CASSLRQGRKLFF
TRBV27	TRBJ1-2	.	.	TGTGCCAGCAGGTCGACAGGAAACTATGGCTACACCTTC	CASRSTGNYGYTF
TRBV6-5	TRBJ1-2	TRBD1	many	TGTGCCAGCGCGACAGGGGTTAATGGCTACACCTTC	CASATGVNGYTF
TRBV9	TRBJ2-1	TRBD2	once	TGTGCCAGCAGCCCCTCTCCCGCGGGAGCAGGGAATGAGCAGTTCTTC	CASSPSPAGAGNEQFF
TRBV4-1	TRBJ2-7	TRBD1	many	TGCGCCAGCAGCGCACGACAGGGACCCTACGAGCAGTACTTC	CASSARQGPYEQYF
TRBV18	TRBJ2-5	TRBD2	.	TGTGCCAGCTCACCTGCAGCGGGGGATTATGAGACCCAGTACTTC	CASSPAAGDYETQYF
TRBV10-3	TRBJ2-7	TRBD2	.	TGTGCCATCAGGGGGCTGCGGGGGTTAACCTACGAGCAGTACTTC	CAIRGLRGLTYEQYF
TRBV11-2	TRBJ2-3	.	.	TGTGCCAGCAGCTTAGTTAGAATCACAGATACGCAGTATTTT	CASSLVRITDTQYF
TRBV9	TRBJ1-3	TRBD1	.	TGTGCCAGCAGCCCACGACAGGGGGCGTCCGGAAACACCATATATTTT	CASSPRQGASGNTIYF
TRBV19	TRBJ2-5	.	.	TGTGCCAGTAGTTCCCGGGACACTCAAGAGACCCAGTACTTC	CASSSRDTQETQYF
TRBV6-5	TRBJ1-6	TRBD1	once	TGTGCCAGCAGTTACCCACAGGGACAGGGGGTTTCACCCCTCCACTTT	CASSYPQGQGVSPLHF
TRBV27	TRBJ2-5	.	.	TGTGCCAGCAGCCGTCTCACCCCGGAGCTAGAGAAAGAGACCCAGTACTTC	CASSRLTPELEKETQYF
TRBV27	TRBJ2-3	.	.	TGTGCCAGCCGTTCTCCCTTAGTGTCGGATACGCAGTATTTT	CASRSPLVSDTQYF
TRBV6-2/TRBV6-3	TRBJ2-1	TRBD2	.	TGTGCCAGCAGTCCCGGGACTAGGGTTAATGAGCAGTTCTTC	CASSPGTRVNEQFF
TRBV6-1	TRBJ2-5	TRBD1	.	TGTGCCAGCAGTGATCCCCTGGTAGGACAGGGAGTGATGGAGACCCAGTACTTC	CASSDPLVGQGVMETQYF
TRBV7-9	TRBJ1-1	TRBD1	.	TGTGCCAGCAGCTTAGGGGACAGGGAGAACACTGAAGCTTTCTTT	CASSLGDRENTEAFF
TRBV19	TRBJ2-5	.	.	TGTGCCAGTAGTATAGTCGTCCGGTACCAAGAGACCCAGTACTTC	CASSIVVRYQETQYF
TRBV7-2	TRBJ2-3	.	once	TGTGCCAGCAGCTTACAGATCAGCACAGATACGCAGTATTTT	CASSLQISTDTQYF
TRBV15	TRBJ2-1	.	few	TGTGCCACCAGCAGAGTTCCCTCCAATGAGCAGTTCTTC	CATSRVPSNEQFF
TRBV28	TRBJ2-7	TRBD1	.	TGTGCCAGCAGTTCCACGCCGGGACAGGGTCTCGAGCAGTACTTC	CASSSTPGQGLEQYF
TRBV9	TRBJ2-2	TRBD2	.	TGTGCCAGCAGCGCAAACACACTAGCGGGGGGGCTCACCGGGGAGCTGTTTTTT	CASSANTLAGGLTGELFF
TRBV5-1	TRBJ1-3	.	.	TGCGCCAGCAGCTTGTCCCAGGTACCTGGAAACACCATATATTTT	CASSLSQVPGNTIYF
TRBV28	TRBJ1-2	TRBD1	.	TGTGCCAGCAGTTTCCCTCCCCGGACAGGGGGATTTGGCTACACCTTC	CASSFPPRTGGFGYTF
TRBV21-1	TRBJ2-5	.	.	TGTGCCAGCAAAGCGCCTCAAGAGACCCAGTACTTC	CASKAPQETQYF
TRBV5-1	TRBJ2-7	.	.	TGCGCCAGCAGCTTACAGACTAGCTCCTACGAGCAGTACTTC	CASSLQTSSYEQYF
TRBV25-1	TRBJ1-1	TRBD1	once	TGTGCCAGCAGCGAACAGGGGGCATTTGAAGCTTTCTTT	CASSEQGAFEAFF
TRBV28	TRBJ1-5	TRBD1	.	TGTGCCAGCGGGATCAGGGGGCCAAATCAGCCCCAGCATTTT	CASGIRGPNQPQHF